Each of the 23 T cell receptor beta chains below was sequenced from the same sample in a study of vaccination and CD4 T cells after COVID-19. Sequenced with the Oncomine TCR Beta short-read assay was DNA taken from cultured CD4+ T cells. TCRdb passed the PCR reads through MiXCR, listing each CDR3 protein once. Here the sample spans 8,500 to 10,000 distinct CDR3 sequences, 55% to 75% being singletons. The antigens of these receptors remain unknown. Treatment here: roughly nine-day PBMC culture with coronavirus spike peptide pools or control peptides (ViraFEST assay). According to the study, CD4+ T cells from the unexposed donor were gathered ahead of the COVID-19 pandemic (2011-2018). Sequencing was done on a sample of CD4+ T cells from blood, cultured in vitro. The receptors derive from a human donor in good health.

V usage is TRBV6-5 and J usage is TRBJ1-1; 7 bases line up with TRBD1. CDR3 length: 15 amino acids. Germline V gene data show CDR1 as MNHEY and CDR2 as SVGAGI. J was trimmed by 1 base and V by 2 bases; bases with no gene match: 4. The CDR3 spells CASSYQGVGNTEAFF. The CDR3 nucleotides are TGTGCCAGCAGTTACCAGGGGGTGGGGAACACTGAAGCTTTCTTT.

The gene calls are TRBV7-8 and TRBJ2-7; tentatively, D is TRBD2 (7 bases). This CDR3 has 14 residues. Trimming left V 0 bases short and J 8 bases short, with 14 bases between. Per germline, CDR1 SGHVS and CDR2 FQNEAQ. The CDR3 DNA reads TGTGCCAGCAGCTTAGCAGGGGTCGGGGGGCAGCAGTACTTC. Amino acid sequence: CASSLAGVGGQQYF.

CDR3 nucleotides: TGTGCCAGCAAGGACCTTTACGAGCAGTACTTC. This gives the protein CASKDLYEQYF. The chain is built from TRBV25-1 and TRBJ2-7; D is undetermined. The germline V gene encodes CDR1 MGHDK and CDR2 SYGVNS. Trimming took off 7 bases at V and 4 bases at J, with 8 bases between the two ends. The CDR3 has 11 residues.

This rearrangement joins TRBV11-2 to TRBJ2-2, with unresolved D. The V end was cut by 0 bases, the J end by 13 bases, with 12 bases between. Germline V gene sequence: CDR1 SGHAT, CDR2 FQNNGV. This CDR3 is built from 13 residues. The CDR3 bases are TGTGCCAGCAGCTTAGATTATGGCGGAGCGCTGTTTTTT. As protein: CASSLDYGGALFF. The whole variable domain, filled in from reference TRBV11-2 and TRBJ2-2, reads EAGVAQSPRYKIIEKRQSVAFWCNPISGHATLYWYQQILGQGPKLLIQFQNNGVVDDSQLPKDRFSAERLKGVDSTLKIQPAKLEDSAVYLCASSLDYGGALFFGEGSRLTVL.

The chain links TRBV29-1 to TRBJ1-6, with a weak D call TRBD1 (5 bases). The CDR3 sequence is 13 residues long. Germline V CDR1 and CDR2: SQVTM, ANQGSEA. V shed 4 bases and J shed 10 bases, with 14 bases lying between them. The chain's CDR3 is CSVGNGGDSPLHF. The CDR3 DNA follows: TGCAGCGTTGGGAACGGGGGTGACTCACCCCTCCACTTT. The full variable domain, rest sourced from reference TRBV29-1 and TRBJ1-6, is SAVISQKPSRDICQRGTSLTIQCQVDSQVTMMFWYRQQPGQSLTLIATANQGSEATYESGFVIDKFPISRPNLTFSTLTVSNMSPEDSSIYLCSVGNGGDSPLHFGNGTRLTVT.

The chain uses TRBV4-1 and TRBJ1-2; D is uncertain. The CDR3 is 12 residues long. V was clipped by 0 bases and J by 8 bases, with 7 bases between them. The germline gives CDR1 MGHRA, CDR2 YSYEKL. The CDR3 loop reads CASSQDPPGYTF. For the CDR3, the DNA is TGCGCCAGCAGCCAAGATCCCCCGGGCTACACCTTC.

There are a few counts of this clonotype. The gene calls are TRBV7-2 and TRBJ2-3; D unresolved. The CDR3 loop spans 12 amino acids. The V and J ends lost 1 base and 7 bases respectively, with 6 bases between them. Per the germline V gene, CDR1 is SGHTA and CDR2 is FQGNSA. The CDR3 DNA follows: TGTGCCAGCAGCTTAGAAGCGTATACGCAGTATTTT. Translated, it gives CASSLEAYTQYF.

This clonotype is medium-sized. The chain couples TRBV25-1 to TRBJ2-1; 8 bases line up with TRBD1. Trimming cost V 3 bases and J 6 bases; bases outside gene matches: 10. This CDR3 is built from 16 residues. Germline-derived CDR1 and CDR2 are MGHDK and SYGVNS. Here the CDR3 reads CASSDPTGELGNEQFF. CDR3 bases: TGTGCCAGCAGTGACCCGACAGGGGAGTTAGGCAATGAGCAGTTCTTC.

This sequence joins TRBV28 and TRBJ1-1, with D perhaps matching TRBD1 (5 bases). The CDR3 is made up of 13 amino acids. Trimming left V 7 bases short and J 3 bases short, with 12 bases between. Looked up from germline, CDR1 is MDHEN and CDR2 is SYDVKM. CDR3 residues: CASIGGADTEAFF. The DNA of the CDR3 is TGTGCCAGCATCGGGGGTGCGGACACTGAAGCTTTCTTT.

The genes are TRBV20-1 and TRBJ1-1, with D tentatively TRBD1 (6 bases). This CDR3 has 13 residues. The V gene lost 2 bases and the J gene lost 5 bases, with 12 bases spanning the gap. CDR1 and CDR2 (germline): DFQATT, SNEGSKA (reference sequence). CDR3 bases: TGCAGTGCTAGAAGGGGGAAGGGAACTGAAGCTTTCTTT. It translates to CSARRGKGTEAFF.

The chain combines TRBV10-3 with TRBJ2-5, with a tentative D call TRBD2 (6 bases). The CDR3 spans 15 residues. CDR1 is ENHRY and CDR2 is SYGVKD in the germline V gene. Trimming removed 3 bases from V and 5 bases from J, with 16 bases in between. CDR3 sequence reads: CAISDPDRGLETQYF. Here the CDR3 DNA reads TGTGCCATCAGTGACCCCGATCGGGGGTTGGAGACCCAGTACTTC.

The chain uses TRBV20-1 and TRBJ1-6; maybe TRBD1 (5 bases). CDR3 length equals 14 residues. Trimming took 5 bases from V and 6 from J, leaving 14 bases between them. The germline CDR1 and CDR2 sequences are DFQATT and SNEGSKA (reference sequence). The CDR3 sequence is CSAHSPGGNSPLHF. Written as DNA, the CDR3 is TGCAGTGCTCACTCGCCCGGGGGTAATTCACCCCTCCACTTT.

This chain uses TRBV7-2 with TRBJ1-6; no reliable D call. There are 14 residues in the CDR3. Germline loops: CDR1 SGHTA, CDR2 FQGNSA. V was cut by 0 bases and J by 10 bases, with 10 bases left in between. The CDR3 nucleotides read TGTGCCAGCAGCTTAGCGGGTGGAGGGTCACCCCTCCACTTT. Its translation: CASSLAGGGSPLHF.

The V and J genes are TRBV20-1 and TRBJ1-2; weak D call: TRBD1 (5 bases). The V end was cut by 2 bases, the J end by 4 bases, with 17 bases between. Germline V gene data show CDR1 as DFQATT and CDR2 as SNEGSKA (reference sequence). The CDR3 contains 15 residues. The CDR3 loop reads CSARPGGGVIYGYTF. CDR3 DNA sequence: TGCAGTGCTAGACCCGGTGGAGGGGTAATCTATGGCTACACCTTC.

This clonotype qualifies as large. This rearrangement joins TRBV6-1 to TRBJ2-5, with TRBD2 as a possible D gene (5 bases). This CDR3 has 14 amino acids. Between the trimmed V and J ends, which lost 7 bases and 3 bases, there was a span of 15 bases. Germline-derived CDR1 and CDR2 are MNHNS and SASEGT. For the CDR3, the DNA is TGTGCCAGCAATACCCGGGGTTGGGAAGAGACCCAGTACTTC. Protein product: CASNTRGWEETQYF.

This chain joins TRBV20-1 and TRBJ2-5; D could derive from TRBD1 or TRBD2 (5 bases each). CDR3 size: 14 residues. The V end lost 0 bases, the J end lost 3 bases, and 11 bases lay between the germline ends. CDR1 and CDR2 from the germline V gene are DFQATT and SNEGSKA (reference sequence). Written as DNA, the CDR3 is TGCAGTGCTAGAGAGTGGGACCCTAAAGAGACCCAGTACTTC. This gives the protein CSAREWDPKETQYF.

The chain links TRBV10-1 to TRBJ1-6; possible D gene TRBD1, 5 bases. The CDR3 runs to 14 residues. Between the trimmed V and J ends, which lost 0 bases and 11 bases, there was a span of 11 bases. Germline CDR1 reads WNHNN; CDR2 reads SYGVQD (reference sequence). The CDR3 nucleotides read TGCGCCAGCAGTGAGTCCAGGGTTGGGACACCCCTCCACTTT. It is translated as CASSESRVGTPLHF.

This rearrangement joins TRBV20-1 to TRBJ2-7, with D maybe TRBD2 (6 bases). The CDR3 length is 16 residues. The V gene lost 1 base and the J gene lost 3 bases, with 19 bases spanning the gap. In germline, CDR1 is DFQATT, CDR2 SNEGSKA (reference sequence). CDR3 loop: CSARVGGLASLYEQYF. For the CDR3, the DNA is TGCAGTGCTAGAGTCGGTGGGCTAGCGAGCCTCTACGAGCAGTACTTC.

The V and J genes are TRBV5-4 and TRBJ2-7; D is ambiguous. CDR3 size: 13 residues. V lost 3 bases to trimming and J lost 10 bases, with 17 bases between them. Germline V gene lookup returns CDR1 SGHNT and CDR2 YYREEE (reference sequence). The DNA of the CDR3 is TGTGCCAGCAGCTCCGGACCTCAGGCCGGCCAGTACTTC. Translated: CASSSGPQAGQYF.

The chain couples TRBV28 to TRBJ1-1; 9 bases agree with TRBD1. This CDR3 has 15 amino acids. Germline V gives CDR1 MDHEN, CDR2 SYDVKM. V lost 8 bases to trimming and J lost 2 bases; unmatched junction nucleotides: 9. In nucleotides, the CDR3 is TGTGCCAGCGGACGGCCGGGACAGGGAAACACTGAAGCTTTCTTT. This sequence encodes CASGRPGQGNTEAFF.

This sequence joins TRBV7-2 and TRBJ1-2, with D perhaps matching TRBD1 (6 bases). V lost 1 base, J lost 5 bases, and 8 bases lay in between. Germline CDR1 and CDR2: SGHTA and FQGNSA. This CDR3 has 13 amino acids. The CDR3 DNA reads as TGTGCCAGCAGCTTAGAGAGGGGGTATGGCTACACCTTC. It codes for CASSLERGYGYTF.

V gene TRBV21-1 combines with J gene TRBJ2-7; TRBD1 is the table's D call and was not checked against the DNA. TRBV21-1 has pseudogene status. The CDR3 is made up of 16 amino acids. CDR3: CASSGFGGESSFEQYF. The CDR3 bases are TGTGCCAGCAGCGGGTTCGGGGGGGAGAGCTCCTTCGAGCAGTACTTC.

This chain links TRBV6-2 or TRBV6-3 with TRBJ2-7; TRBD2 might be the D (5 bases). The CDR3 has 13 residues. Looked up from germline, CDR1 is MNHEY and CDR2 is SVGEGT. V was pared by 7 bases and J by 2 bases, with 12 bases between. This chain's CDR3 is CASILSGTYEQYF. CDR3 DNA: TGTGCCAGCATCCTCTCCGGGACCTACGAGCAGTACTTC.